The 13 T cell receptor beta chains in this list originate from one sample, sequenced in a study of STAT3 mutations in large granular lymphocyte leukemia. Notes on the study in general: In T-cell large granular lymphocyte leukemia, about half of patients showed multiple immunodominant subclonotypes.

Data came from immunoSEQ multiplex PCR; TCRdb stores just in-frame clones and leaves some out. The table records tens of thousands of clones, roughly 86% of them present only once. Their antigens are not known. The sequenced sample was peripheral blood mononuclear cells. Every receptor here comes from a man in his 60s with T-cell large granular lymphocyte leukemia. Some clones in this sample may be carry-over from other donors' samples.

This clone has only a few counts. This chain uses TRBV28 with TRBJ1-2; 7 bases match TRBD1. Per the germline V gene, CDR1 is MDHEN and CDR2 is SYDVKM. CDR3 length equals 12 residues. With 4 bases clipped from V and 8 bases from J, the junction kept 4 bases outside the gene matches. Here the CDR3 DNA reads TGTGCCAGCAGTTCAGGGGGTGGCGGCTACACCTTC. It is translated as CASSSGGGGYTF.

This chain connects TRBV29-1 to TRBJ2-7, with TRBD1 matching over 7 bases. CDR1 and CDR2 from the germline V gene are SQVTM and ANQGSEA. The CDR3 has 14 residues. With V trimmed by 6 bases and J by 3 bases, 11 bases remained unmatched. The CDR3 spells CSVAAGTAFYEQYF. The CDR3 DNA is TGCAGCGTCGCCGCCGGGACAGCGTTCTACGAGCAGTACTTC.

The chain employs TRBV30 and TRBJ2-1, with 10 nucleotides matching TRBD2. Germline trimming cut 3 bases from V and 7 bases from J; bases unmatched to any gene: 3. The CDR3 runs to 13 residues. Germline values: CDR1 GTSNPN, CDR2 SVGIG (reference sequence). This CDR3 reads CAWSRTSGNEQFF. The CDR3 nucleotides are TGTGCCTGGAGCCGGACTAGCGGTAATGAGCAGTTCTTC.

The CDR3 is CASSLRGKPLHF. For the CDR3, the DNA is TGTGCCAGCAGTTTGCGGGGAAAACCCCTCCACTTT. This sequence joins TRBV28 and TRBJ1-6; D call uncertain. V gave up 3 bases and J gave up 12 bases, with 9 bases separating them. The CDR3 sequence is 12 residues long. Per the germline V gene, CDR1 is MDHEN and CDR2 is SYDVKM. Full variable domain (missing parts from reference TRBV28 and TRBJ1-6): DVKVTQSSRYLVKRTGEKVFLECVQDMDHENMFWYRQDPGLGLRLIYFSYDVKMKEKGDIPEGYSVSREKKERFSLILESASTNQTSMYLCASSLRGKPLHFGNGTRLTVT.

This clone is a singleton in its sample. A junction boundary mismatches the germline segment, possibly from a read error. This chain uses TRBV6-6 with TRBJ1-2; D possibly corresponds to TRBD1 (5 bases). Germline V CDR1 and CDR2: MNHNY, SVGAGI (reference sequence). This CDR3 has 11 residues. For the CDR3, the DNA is TGTGCCAGCAGTGAACTCGGGACTGTGTTCTTC. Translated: CASSELGTVFF.

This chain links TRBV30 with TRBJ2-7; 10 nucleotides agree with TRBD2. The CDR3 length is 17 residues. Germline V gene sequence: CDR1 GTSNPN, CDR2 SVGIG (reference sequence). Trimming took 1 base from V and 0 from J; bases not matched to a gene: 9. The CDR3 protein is CAWSGPSGGYSSYEQYF. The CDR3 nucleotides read TGTGCCTGGAGTGGCCCTAGCGGGGGATATTCCTCCTACGAGCAGTACTTC.

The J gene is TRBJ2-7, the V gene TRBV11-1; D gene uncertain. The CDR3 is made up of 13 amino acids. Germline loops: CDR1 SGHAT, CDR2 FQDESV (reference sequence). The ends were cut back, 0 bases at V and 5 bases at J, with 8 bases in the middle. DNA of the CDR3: TGTGCCAGCAGCTTAGCAGGGCTGAACGAGCAGTACTTC. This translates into CASSLAGLNEQYF.

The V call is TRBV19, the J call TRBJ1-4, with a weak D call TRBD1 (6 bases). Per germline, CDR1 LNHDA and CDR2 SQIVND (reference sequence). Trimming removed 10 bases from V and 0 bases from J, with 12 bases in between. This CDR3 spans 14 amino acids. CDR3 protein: CATAGTTTNEKLFF. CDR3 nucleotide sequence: TGTGCCACAGCCGGGACAACAACTAATGAAAAACTGTTTTTT.

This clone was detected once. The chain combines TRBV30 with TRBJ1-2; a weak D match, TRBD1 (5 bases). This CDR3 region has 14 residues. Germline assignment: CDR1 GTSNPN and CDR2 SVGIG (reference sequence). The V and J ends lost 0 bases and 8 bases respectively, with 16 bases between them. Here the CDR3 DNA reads TGTGCCTGGAGTGTACGCAGGGTTGATGGAGGCTACACCTTC. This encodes CAWSVRRVDGGYTF. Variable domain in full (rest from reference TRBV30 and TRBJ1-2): SQTIHQWPATLVQPVGSPLSLECTVEGTSNPNLYWYRQAAGRGLQLLFYSVGIGQISSEVPQNLSASRPQDRQFILSSKKLLLSDSGFYLCAWSVRRVDGGYTFGSGTRLTVV.

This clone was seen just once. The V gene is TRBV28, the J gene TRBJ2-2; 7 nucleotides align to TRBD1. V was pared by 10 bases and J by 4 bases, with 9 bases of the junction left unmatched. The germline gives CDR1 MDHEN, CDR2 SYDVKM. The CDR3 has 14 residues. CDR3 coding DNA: TGTGCCACCCGGGACAGTGTCGTCACCGGGGAGCTGTTTTTT. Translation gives CATRDSVVTGELFF.

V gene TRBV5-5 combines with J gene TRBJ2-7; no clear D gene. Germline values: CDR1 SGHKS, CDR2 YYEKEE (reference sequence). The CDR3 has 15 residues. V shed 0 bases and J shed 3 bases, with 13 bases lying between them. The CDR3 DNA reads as TGTGCCAGCAGCTTGGCGGCCGGAACAGACTACGAGCAGTACTTC. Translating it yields CASSLAAGTDYEQYF. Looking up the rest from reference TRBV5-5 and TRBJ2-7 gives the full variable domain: DAGVTQSPTHLIKTRGQQVTLRCSPISGHKSVSWYQQVLGQGPQFIFQYYEKEERGRGNFPDRFSARQFPNYSSELNVNALLLGDSALYLCASSLAAGTDYEQYFGPGTRLTVT.

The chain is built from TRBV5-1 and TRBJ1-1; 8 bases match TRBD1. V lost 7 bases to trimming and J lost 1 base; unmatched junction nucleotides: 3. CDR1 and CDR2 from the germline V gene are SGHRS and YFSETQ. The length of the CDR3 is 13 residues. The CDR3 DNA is TGCGCCAGCGGTGACAGGGGGAACACTGAAGCTTTCTTT. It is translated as CASGDRGNTEAFF.

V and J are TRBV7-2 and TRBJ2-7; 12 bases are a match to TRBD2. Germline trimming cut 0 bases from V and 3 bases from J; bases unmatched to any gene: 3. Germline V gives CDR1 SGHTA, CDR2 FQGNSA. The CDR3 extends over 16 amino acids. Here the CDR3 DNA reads TGTGCCAGCAGCTTAGCCCGACTAGCGGGGGACTACGAGCAGTACTTC. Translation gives CASSLARLAGDYEQYF.